This TCR beta chain was identified in a study of shared clonotypes between healthy human individuals. This CDR3 has 12 amino acids. Germline CDR1 SNHLY, CDR2 FYNNEI. V was clipped by 11 bases and J by 5 bases; unmatched bases: 9. Libraries were prepared by immunoSEQ multiplex PCR; TCRdb keeps only in-frame clonotypes and omits some of them. The sample consists of 2 million to 2.5 million clones, around 92% of them appearing once. This rearrangement joins TRBV2 to TRBJ2-7, with 7 bases identical to TRBD1. What was sequenced was naive CD4+ T cells from PBMCs. Subset noted: CD45RA+ positively selected. This clonotype originated in a man younger than 30 in good health. Some clones in this sample may be carry-over from other donors' samples. This CDR3 is CAGHRGRDEQYF. The CDR3 nucleotides are TGTGCCGGACACAGGGGTCGGGACGAGCAGTACTTC.